This entry concerns a single T cell receptor (beta chain). The data stem from a study of blood T cell repertoires in COVID-19. Study-wide context: PBMCs, B-cell-depleted T cells, or T cells provided the cDNA or gDNA that made up the material.

Clinical histories supplied by participants themselves formed the basis of cohort assignment. The germline gives CDR1 MNHEY, CDR2 SVGEGT. V lost 6 bases, J lost 4 bases, and 9 bases lay in between. This CDR3 region has 13 residues. Some clones are missing from TCRdb's copy, which holds only in-frame ones; the method was immunoSEQ multiplex PCR. The data contain around 290,000 clones, around 90% of them singletons. The chain recombines TRBV6-2 or TRBV6-3 with TRBJ2-2, with D uncertain. This receptor was obtained from a woman aged 25 to 39 who had recovered from COVID-19. Sequences were obtained from PBMCs or T cells enriched from blood (not recorded which). The CDR3 DNA sequence: TGTGCCAGCAGCTCCCTCTCCACCGGGGAGCTGTTTTTT. Amino acid sequence: CASSSLSTGELFF.